There are a few counts of the clone carrying this TCR beta chain. TCR beta CDR3 regions were amplified from RNA transcripts. Carried out on the TCR CDR3, a first-round RT-PCR used the HTBI primer set. From the multiplex PCR reads, TCRdb called clonotypes with MiXCR, one entry per CDR3 protein. This table holds about 640,000 distinct CDR3 sequences, around 21% found once. The entry originates in a study of T cells in Graves' hyperthyroidism and ophthalmopathy. Study-level information: Blood from the periphery was taken at initial diagnosis, before any treatment.

Trimming shortened V by 1 base and J by 6 bases, and 13 bases separated the two germline ends. The CDR3 extends over 15 amino acids. Germline V gene lookup returns CDR1 MNHNS and CDR2 SASEGT. Sequences were obtained from blood. V usage is TRBV6-1 and J usage is TRBJ1-5, with D possibly matching TRBD1 (6 bases). This sequence was found in a man aged 25 to 40 with Graves' ophthalmopathy. This chain's CDR3 is CASSEGGAGSQPQHF. CDR3 bases: TGTGCCAGCAGTGAAGGGGGGGCGGGGAGTCAGCCCCAGCATTTT.